These T cell receptor beta chains were read from a single sample in a study of T cells in Graves' hyperthyroidism and ophthalmopathy. In TCRdb, the multiplex PCR reads were re-called with MiXCR into one record per CDR3 protein. The data hold about 55,000 distinct CDR3 sequences, with around 53% observed a single time. Sequencing used blood. All receptors derive from a woman aged 55-75 years with Graves' ophthalmopathy. Both conserved end residues are part of each CDR3. D genes are given only for firm matches. The size of a clone is reported for some rows only, either as once, few or many, or as a class for expanded clones.

>NA|TRBV7-9|TRBJ2-7|NA
TGTGCCAGCAGCCCCCAAGCGAGAGGGCCGACCTACGAGCAGTACTTC
CASSPQARGPTYEQYF
>TRBD1|TRBV10-3|TRBJ2-3|NA
TGTGCCATCTCGACAGGGGGTCCAGATACGCAGTATTTT
CAISTGGPDTQYF
>NA|TRBV20-1|TRBJ2-2|NA
TGCAGTGCTCCGGGCGGGGGAGGTCGGGACACCGCGGAGCTGCTTTTT
CSAPGGGGRDTAELLF
>TRBD2|TRBV29-1|TRBJ2-1|NA
TGCAGCTCACCACCGATCGGCTCTAGCGGGGACAATGAGCAGTTCTTC
CSSPPIGSSGDNEQFF
>TRBD1|TRBV2|TRBJ1-5|NA
TGTGCCAGACAGGGGAGGAGACAGCCCCAGCATTTT
CARQGRRQPQHF
>TRBD1|TRBV27|TRBJ2-3|many
TGTGCCAGCAGTGGAAGTAGGGACAGGGAGGCAGATACGCAGTATTTT
CASSGSRDREADTQYF
>NA|TRBV5-1|TRBJ2-1|many
TGCGCCAGCAGCTTGGTAGCCAGTGTCAGTAATGAGCAGTTCTTC
CASSLVASVSNEQFF
>NA|TRBV2|TRBJ2-1|NA
TGTGCCATCAGAAGGGACTTTACCTACAATGAGCAGTTTTTC
CAIRRDFTYNEQFF
>NA|TRBV5-1|TRBJ1-6|once
TGCGCCAGCAGCTTAGATGCAGGTTTCTCCTATAATTCACCCCTCCACTTT
CASSLDAGFSYNSPLHF
>NA|TRBV12-3/TRBV12-4|TRBJ1-5|NA
TGTGCCAGCAGCGATGGACAGCCCCAGCATTTT
CASSDGQPQHF
>NA|TRBV29-1|TRBJ2-5|NA
TGCAGCGTTGGGGGACTGGAAGCTTATGAGACCCAGTACTTC
CSVGGLEAYETQYF
>NA|TRBV5-1|TRBJ2-1|NA
TGCGCCTGCAGCTTGACAGCCTACAATGAGCAGTTCTTC
CACSLTAYNEQFF
>TRBD1|TRBV6-6|TRBJ1-6|many
TGTGCCAGCAGTTACGACCGGGACAGAAATTCACCCCTCCACTTT
CASSYDRDRNSPLHF
>NA|TRBV29-1|TRBJ1-1|NA
TGCAGCGTTAGTTTGGAGGGGTGGAACACTGAAGCTTTCTTT
CSVSLEGWNTEAFF
>TRBD1|TRBV5-1|TRBJ2-6|many
TGCGCCAGCAGCTTGGAAGCGACAGGGGCTGCTGGGGCCAACGTCCTGACTTTC
CASSLEATGAAGANVLTF
>NA|TRBV5-1|TRBJ2-5|many
TGCGCCAGCAGCTTGGAAACCCCTCGCCCTCAAGAGACCCAGTACTTC
CASSLETPRPQETQYF
>TRBD1|TRBV12-3/TRBV12-4|TRBJ1-4|many
TGTGCCAGCAGTTGGGGACAGGGTGACGAAAAACTGTTTTTT
CASSWGQGDEKLFF
>TRBD2|TRBV9|TRBJ2-3|NA
TGTGCCAGCAGCAATCTAGCGGGGGATTACAATGAGCAGTATTTT
CASSNLAGDYNEQYF
>NA|TRBV19|TRBJ2-3|NA
TGTGCCAGTAGTATCCAGCCCCTATCCGGGGGGCAGTATTTT
CASSIQPLSGGQYF
>NA|TRBV6-1|TRBJ2-3|many
TGTGCCAGCAGGAGAGGGAGCACAGATACGCAGTATTTT
CASRRGSTDTQYF
>TRBD2|TRBV24-1|TRBJ2-3|NA
TGTGCCACCAGTGATCCCGGACTAGCGGAGGCCTACACAGATACGCAGTATTTT
CATSDPGLAEAYTDTQYF
>TRBD1|TRBV12-3/TRBV12-4|TRBJ1-6|many
TGTGCCAGCAGTCGAGACAGGGCCTCCTATAATTCACCCCTCCACTTT
CASSRDRASYNSPLHF
>NA|TRBV2|TRBJ2-1|NA
TGTGCCAGCAGTGTGACGGCGTTGGAGTTCTTC
CASSVTALEFF
>NA|TRBV4-1|TRBJ1-2|many
TGCGCCAGCAGCCAAGAGGCCGGGCTTGGCTATGGCTACACCTTC
CASSQEAGLGYGYTF
>NA|TRBV24-1|TRBJ1-2|NA
TGTGCCACCAGTGCGGGAGGGCCGGGAGGGCATTATGGCTACACCTTC
CATSAGGPGGHYGYTF
>NA|TRBV19|TRBJ1-2|NA
TGTGCCGGTAGTTCCCAGCAACGCCATGGCTACACCTTC
CAGSSQQRHGYTF
>NA|TRBV6-6|TRBJ2-2|NA
TGTGCCAGCAGCGGCTGGGGTAACACCGGGGAGCTGTTTTTT
CASSGWGNTGELFF
>NA|TRBV20-1|TRBJ2-3|few
TGCAGTGCTAGAGTAATAGATCAATTCCCCACAGATACGCAGTATTTT
CSARVIDQFPTDTQYF
>TRBD1|TRBV20-1|TRBJ2-7|NA
TGCAGTGCAATGAGTAGGACAGGAGGCCACGAGCAGTACTTC
CSAMSRTGGHEQYF
>NA|TRBV12-3/TRBV12-4|TRBJ2-1|many
TGTGCCAGCAGTTTAATCCACTCCGAACGAGCCTACAATGAGCAGTTCTTC
CASSLIHSERAYNEQFF
>NA|TRBV18|TRBJ2-7|NA
TGTGCCAGCTCACCACGTGGGCAGGGAACCTCCTACGAGCAGTACTTC
CASSPRGQGTSYEQYF
>NA|TRBV20-1|TRBJ1-4|many
TGCAGTGCAGGGGCGGGGTCCGCAGGGCCCGAGGATGAAAAACTGTTTTTT
CSAGAGSAGPEDEKLFF
>NA|TRBV29-1|TRBJ1-2|NA
TGCAGCGTTGTTGGAGGGGTTGCTGGCTACACCTTC
CSVVGGVAGYTF
>TRBD1|TRBV19|TRBJ1-6|NA
TGTGCCAGCGGCCAGACAGGGCTCAATTCACCCCTCCACTTT
CASGQTGLNSPLHF
>TRBD1|TRBV29-1|TRBJ2-4|NA
TGCAGCTACACAGGGGGGGCCAAAAACATTCAGTACTTC
CSYTGGAKNIQYF
>TRBD1|TRBV6-1|TRBJ1-6|NA
TGTGCCAGCAGTGAAGGGACAGGGGTGTATAATTCACCCCTCCACTTT
CASSEGTGVYNSPLHF
>NA|TRBV2|TRBJ2-1|NA
TGTGCCAGCAGTCCAGGTTCTGATGAGCGGTTCTTC
CASSPGSDERFF
>TRBD2|TRBV20-1|TRBJ2-1|NA
TGCAGTGCTACCTCCGGGACTAGCGGGATATACGAGCAGTTCTTC
CSATSGTSGIYEQFF
>NA|TRBV10-2|TRBJ2-5|NA
TGCGCCAGCACCGGAAGTACCCTTTCGGAGACCCAGTACTTC
CASTGSTLSETQYF
>NA|TRBV12-3/TRBV12-4|TRBJ2-3|NA
TGTGCCAGCAGTTTTAGCAATGAGCAGTATTTT
CASSFSNEQYF
>TRBD1|TRBV10-3|TRBJ2-1|medium-sized
TGTGCCATCAGTGATACCTCGGGACAGGGTGTAGCTGAGCAGTTCTTC
CAISDTSGQGVAEQFF
>NA|TRBV5-1|TRBJ1-6|many
TGCGCCAGCAGCTTCGGACAGCCACACTCACCCCTCCACTTT
CASSFGQPHSPLHF
>TRBD2|TRBV9|TRBJ2-5|NA
TGTGCCAGCAGCGTAGGGGGACTAGCGGGGGAGGCCCAGTACTTC
CASSVGGLAGEAQYF
>NA|TRBV7-9|TRBJ1-3|many
TGTGCCAGCAGCTTAGCTTTAGGGACGGAGAGCTCTGGAAACACCATATATTTT
CASSLALGTESSGNTIYF
>NA|TRBV6-1|TRBJ2-7|medium-sized
TGTGCCAGCAGTGAAGCAGCGGGACAGCCCTACGAGCAGTACTTC
CASSEAAGQPYEQYF
>NA|TRBV20-1|TRBJ1-1|many
TGCAGTGCTAGAGATACCGGTGGAAGGACTGAAGCTTTCTTT
CSARDTGGRTEAFF
>TRBD2|TRBV28|TRBJ2-1|many
TGTGCCAGCAGAGTAGCGGGAGTCCTAAGGAATGAGCAGTTCTTC
CASRVAGVLRNEQFF
>TRBD1|TRBV20-1|TRBJ2-1|many
TGCAGTGCTAGGCCCACAGGGGGGTCCTACAATGAGCAGTTCTTC
CSARPTGGSYNEQFF
>NA|TRBV20-1|TRBJ1-5|NA
TGCAGTGCTAGGGTCCCCCGTAATGGTAATCAGCCCCAGCATTTT
CSARVPRNGNQPQHF
>TRBD2|TRBV7-3|TRBJ2-1|many
TGTGCCAGCAGCCCCGCGAGGGAGGGCAATGAGCAGTTCTTC
CASSPAREGNEQFF
>NA|TRBV7-9|TRBJ1-1|many
TGTGCCAGCAGCACTCCCAGGGGCACTGAAGCTTTCTTT
CASSTPRGTEAFF